This T cell receptor (beta chain) was obtained from a study of blood T cell repertoires in COVID-19. The CDR3 loop spans 15 amino acids. Germline CDR1 and CDR2: LNHDA and SQIVND (reference sequence). V was pared by 4 bases and J by 3 bases, with 14 bases between. Clinical histories supplied by participants themselves formed the basis of cohort assignment. The protocol was immunoSEQ multiplex PCR, while the TCRdb copy is restricted to in-frame clones and leaves out a portion. The sample holds approximately 250,000 clones, almost 85% seen once. The TCR sequence derives from a woman aged 50 to 60 with acute COVID-19. This chain joins TRBV19 and TRBJ2-3, with D unclear. Sequencing used PBMCs or T cells enriched from blood (not recorded which). The CDR3 region has the DNA TGTGCCAGTAGTACCTCATCAGTACAGACAGATACGCAGTATTTT. It specifies CASSTSSVQTDTQYF.